Listed here are 15 T cell receptor beta chains from one sample, sequenced in a study of T cell responses to AZD1222 COVID-19 vaccine. Profiling relied on immunoSEQ multiplex PCR, and the TCRdb table lists in-frame clones only, not all of them. This table holds over 150,000 clones, approximately 90% found once. The sequencing used peripheral blood, collected on day 0 of AZD1222 vaccination. These receptors were obtained from an adult in good health.

V gene TRBV12-3 or TRBV12-4 combines with J gene TRBJ2-5; possible D gene TRBD2, 5 bases. The CDR3 covers 13 residues. V lost 2 bases and J lost 5, with 9 bases in between. Here the CDR3 DNA reads TGTGCCAGCAGTTTAACTAGTCCGGAGACCCAGTACTTC. Its protein is CASSLTSPETQYF.

This chain links TRBV9 with TRBJ2-7; D unresolved. Germline V gene sequence: CDR1 SGDLS, CDR2 YYNGEE. V lost 2 bases, J lost 7 bases, and 10 bases lay in between. The CDR3 loop spans 12 amino acids. The CDR3 loop reads CASSVELGEQYF. DNA of the CDR3: TGTGCCAGCAGCGTCGAGCTAGGGGAGCAGTACTTC.

This clone has just a few counts. The rearrangement joins TRBV19 to TRBJ1-6; D not certain. This CDR3 is built from 15 residues. The germline V gene encodes CDR1 LNHDA and CDR2 SQIVND (reference sequence). V was clipped by 5 bases and J by 7 bases, with 15 bases between them. The CDR3 protein is CASSFEGILNSPLHF. For the CDR3, the DNA is TGTGCCAGTAGTTTTGAGGGTATCTTGAATTCACCCCTCCACTTT.

The CDR3 spells CASSKQGEKLFF. The CDR3 DNA follows: TGTGCCAGCAGTAAACAGGGAGAAAAACTGTTTTTT. The V gene is TRBV28, the J gene TRBJ1-4; D is possibly TRBD1 (6 bases). Germline CDR1 MDHEN, CDR2 SYDVKM. V was trimmed by 5 bases and J by 8 bases, leaving 9 bases between them. This CDR3 has 12 amino acids. Complete variable domain (other parts from reference TRBV28 and TRBJ1-4): DVKVTQSSRYLVKRTGEKVFLECVQDMDHENMFWYRQDPGLGLRLIYFSYDVKMKEKGDIPEGYSVSREKKERFSLILESASTNQTSMYLCASSKQGEKLFFGSGTQLSVL.

The chain couples TRBV28 to TRBJ1-2; TRBD1 matches at 7 bases. V was pared by 11 bases and J by 7 bases, with 13 bases of the junction left unmatched. The CDR3 is 13 amino acids. The V gene's germline CDR1 is MDHEN and CDR2 SYDVKM. The CDR3 DNA follows: TGTGCCTACGGCAGGGGGTTACGAGCTGGCTACACCTTC. Amino acid sequence: CAYGRGLRAGYTF.

V is TRBV5-1 and J is TRBJ1-2; D unresolved. This CDR3 region has 15 residues. V was clipped by 5 bases and J by 0 bases, with 14 bases between them. The germline V gene has CDR1 SGHRS and CDR2 YFSETQ. The CDR3 here is CASSPDSSANYGYTF. The CDR3 DNA reads as TGCGCCAGCAGTCCGGACTCCTCAGCTAACTATGGCTACACCTTC.

This clone was observed once. The chain links TRBV28 to TRBJ1-4; the match to TRBD1 covers 7 bases. The ends lost 4 bases at V and 7 bases at J; junction bases unmatched: 15. The germline gives CDR1 MDHEN, CDR2 SYDVKM. This CDR3 region has 17 residues. For the CDR3, the DNA is TGTGCCAGCAGTTGTCCCCCTGTCGACAGGGTAGGTGAAAAACTGTTTTTT. Translating gives CASSCPPVDRVGEKLFF.

The chain has TRBV27 and TRBJ1-6; TRBD1 aligns across 8 bases. V shed 4 bases and J 6 bases; nucleotides not matched to a gene: 8. Per the germline V gene, CDR1 is MNHEY and CDR2 is SMNVEV (reference sequence). The CDR3 is 16 amino acids. The CDR3 reads CASSSSPQGANSPLHF. The CDR3 DNA reads as TGTGCCAGCAGTTCATCCCCTCAGGGGGCTAATTCACCCCTCCACTTT.

In regard to this clone: This specimen includes other DNA sequences encoding the same CDR3. The rearrangement joins TRBV7-3 to TRBJ2-2; D is undetermined. The germline V gene has CDR1 SGHTA and CDR2 FQGTGA. CDR3 length: 13 amino acids. Deletions cut 1 base from V and 6 bases from J, with 6 bases between. The CDR3 region is CASSLNGAGELFF. The CDR3 nucleotides read TGTGCCAGCAGCTTAAACGGCGCCGGGGAGCTGTTTTTT.

This rearrangement joins TRBV21-1 to TRBJ1-1; the DNA was not used to check the table's D call, TRBD1. TRBV21-1 is tagged as a pseudogene. There are 16 residues in the CDR3. Written as DNA, the CDR3 is TGTGCCAGCAGCTGGTCGAAACAGGGGGGAGACACTGAAGCTTTCTTT. It translates to CASSWSKQGGDTEAFF.

Only one count was recorded for this clone. The genes are TRBV2 and TRBJ1-1, with D unresolved. The CDR3 consists of 10 residues. Germline V gene lookup returns CDR1 SNHLY and CDR2 FYNNEI. V lost 7 bases, J lost 0 bases, and 0 bases lay in between. The CDR3 coding sequence is TGTGCCAGCATGAACACTGAAGCTTTCTTT. Its protein product is CASMNTEAFF. Complete variable domain (other parts from reference TRBV2 and TRBJ1-1): EPEVTQTPSHQVTQMGQEVILRCVPISNHLYFYWYRQILGQKVEFLVSFYNNEISEKSEIFDDQFSVERPDGSNFTLKIRSTKLEDSAMYFCASMNTEAFFGQGTRLTVV.

This clone appeared a single time. The chain combines TRBV5-1 with TRBJ1-1; D may be TRBD1 (5 bases). The CDR3 has 14 amino acids. Germline V gene sequence: CDR1 SGHRS, CDR2 YFSETQ. Trimming removed 4 bases from V and 4 bases from J, with 14 bases in between. In DNA form, the CDR3 reads TGCGCCAGCAGCCCGGGGGGATCCCTCACTGAAGCTTTCTTT. Encoded protein: CASSPGGSLTEAFF.

V usage is TRBV11-2 and J usage is TRBJ1-6; the D is unclear. CDR1 and CDR2 (germline): SGHAT, FQNNGV. V lost 5 bases to trimming and J lost 10 bases, with 18 bases between them. The CDR3 sequence is 15 residues long. The CDR3 here is CASSPGRGGRSPLHF. The CDR3 coding sequence is TGTGCCAGCAGCCCCGGGCGGGGAGGGAGGTCACCCCTCCACTTT. The variable domain in full, completed from reference TRBV11-2 and TRBJ1-6, reads EAGVAQSPRYKIIEKRQSVAFWCNPISGHATLYWYQQILGQGPKLLIQFQNNGVVDDSQLPKDRFSAERLKGVDSTLKIQPAKLEDSAVYLCASSPGRGGRSPLHFGNGTRLTVT.

This clone appeared once. The chain carries TRBV6-5 and TRBJ2-7; D is perhaps TRBD1 or TRBD2 (6 bases each). Looked up from germline, CDR1 is MNHEY and CDR2 is SVGAGI. The CDR3 is made up of 14 amino acids. The ends were cut back, 6 bases at V and 2 bases at J, with 14 bases in the middle. The CDR3 region is CASRVGGSTYEQYF. In DNA form, the CDR3 reads TGTGCCAGCAGGGTGGGGGGCTCCACCTACGAGCAGTACTTC.

This chain joins TRBV11-2 and TRBJ2-3; 12 bases are shared with TRBD1. The CDR3 loop spans 15 amino acids. Germline V gives CDR1 SGHAT, CDR2 FQNNGV. V lost 3 bases, J lost 3 bases, and 1 base stayed unmatched. CDR3 coding DNA: TGTGCCAGCAGCTTGGGACAGGGGGCGACAGATACGCAGTATTTT. Its protein is CASSLGQGATDTQYF.